This TCR beta chain was sequenced for a study of blood T cell repertoires in COVID-19. Across the whole study: Researchers got acute and convalescent COVID-19 samples from the United States, Italy and Spain. From T cells, B-cell-depleted T cells, or PBMCs came the material, which was cDNA or gDNA.

Assay used: immunoSEQ multiplex PCR; TCRdb lists only in-frame clones, some missing. The repertoire includes some 15,000 clones, 80% to 90% of them detected once, and 3% to 4% sits in the top ten. This CDR3 is built from 13 residues. In germline, CDR1 is ENHRY, CDR2 SYGVKD. Trimming stripped 4 bases from V and 3 bases from J, with 9 bases between. The source material was peripheral blood. The TCR sequence derives from a human donor in a cohort sampled during active COVID-19. V usage is TRBV10-3 and J usage is TRBJ1-1, with a tentative D call TRBD1 (5 bases). The CDR3 DNA follows: TGTGCCATCAGTGGAGGGACTCACACTGAAGCTTTCTTT. Amino acid sequence: CAISGGTHTEAFF.